The clone carrying this TCR beta chain was seen more than once but under ten times. Its antigen is unidentified. Whole-study findings and limits: Greatest tumor Treg TCR overlap was with tumor naive CD4+ cells.

Full-length variable regions came from constant-region reverse primers plus semi-nested Nested Universal Primer A PCR. TCRdb passed the 5' RACE reads through MiXCR, listing each CDR3 protein once. The sample holds about 59,000 distinct CDR3 sequences, about a fifth seen once. V gave up 4 bases and J gave up 5 bases; unmatched junction bases: 9. Germline V lookup: CDR1 SGHRS, CDR2 YFSETQ. This CDR3 comprises 15 residues. Cells sorted as Tregs were CD4+, CD25+ and CD127-/low. Sequencing input: tumor-infiltrating Tregs sorted from the breast tumor. The chain uses TRBV5-1 and TRBJ2-3; TRBD2 matches 8 bases. The sequence was collected from a female donor with breast cancer. The CDR3 region has the DNA TGCGCCAGCAGCCCGGGAGCGGGAGTGGGAGATACGCAGTATTTT. Translating gives CASSPGAGVGDTQYF.